Listed below are T cell receptor beta chains from one sample, sequenced in a study of blood T cell repertoires in COVID-19. Measured with immunoSEQ multiplex PCR; TCRdb has only the in-frame clones, and not every one. This table has approximately 350,000 clones, about 83% appearing once. The sample comprised peripheral blood. The source is a man aged 25-45 years with active or convalescent COVID-19. CDR3s include the opening cysteine and the closing phenylalanine or tryptophan. A D gene is named only where the DNA matches it firmly. A clone size is listed for some rows: how often the clone was seen (once, few, many), or a class if it is expanded.

j_call clone_size v_call d_call cdr3_nt cdr3_aa
TRBJ1-4 . TRBV18 TRBD1 TGTGCCAGCAAGCCCGGGACAGGAGATGAAAAACTGTTTTTT CASKPGTGDEKLFF
TRBJ2-1 few TRBV4-1 TRBD1 TGCGCCAGCAGCAATGACAGGGGTGCAGGCAATGAGCAGTTCTTC CASSNDRGAGNEQFF
TRBJ1-1 . TRBV10-3 TRBD1 TGTGCCATCAGTGAGGGACAGGGGAACACTGAAGCTTTCTTT CAISEGQGNTEAFF
TRBJ1-1 . TRBV5-5 . TGTGCCAGCAGCTTGTTACCCCAGGGGCCCCACACTGAAGCTTTCTTT CASSLLPQGPHTEAFF
TRBJ1-2 few TRBV27 TRBD1 TGTGCCAGCAGTTTTCGGACAGGGGAAGGCTATGGCTACACCTTC CASSFRTGEGYGYTF
TRBJ1-1 . TRBV6-5 . TGTGCCAGCAGACTCGACTGGCAGGGAACTGAAGCTTTCTTT CASRLDWQGTEAFF
TRBJ2-2 . TRBV5-1 TRBD1 TGCGCCAGCAGCAAGGGACAGGGGAGGGCCGGGGAGCTGTTTTTT CASSKGQGRAGELFF
TRBJ2-1 . TRBV11-3 . TGTGCCAGCAGCCGACAGGCAGCCTACAATGAGCAGTTCTTC CASSRQAAYNEQFF
TRBJ2-3 . TRBV7-2 . TGTGCCAGCAGCTTAGCGCCAGCGCTTACAGATACGCAGTATTTT CASSLAPALTDTQYF
TRBJ2-7 . TRBV7-8 . TGTGCCAGCAGCCTCTCTAGATACGAGCAGTACTTC CASSLSRYEQYF
TRBJ2-7 . TRBV7-9 . TGTGCCAGCAGTCAGGGATTGGGCGAGCAGTACTTC CASSQGLGEQYF
TRBJ2-2 . TRBV6-1 . TGTGCCAGCAGCTTGGAGGGAGAGGGCGGGGAGCTGTTTTTT CASSLEGEGGELFF
TRBJ2-3 . TRBV6-2/TRBV6-3 TRBD2 TGTGCCAGCAGCAGTAGCGGGAGGGACACAGATACGCAGTATTTT CASSSSGRDTDTQYF
TRBJ2-3 few TRBV28 . TGTGCCAGCAGTTTATCGCCGGGTTTAGGAGCTAGCACAGATACGCAGTATTTT CASSLSPGLGASTDTQYF
TRBJ2-1 . TRBV7-3 TRBD2 TGTGCCAGCAGCTTCGGAAATAGCGGGGGCCCATACAATGAGCAGTTCTTC CASSFGNSGGPYNEQFF
TRBJ2-7 . TRBV11-3 . TGTGCCAGCAGCTTGGTGGGAGTCTGCTACGAGCAGTACTTC CASSLVGVCYEQYF
TRBJ2-5 . TRBV7-9 TRBD2 TGTGCCAGCAGCGGGCGACTAGCTCAGACCCAGTACTTC CASSGRLAQTQYF
TRBJ1-2 once TRBV4-3 . TGCGCCAGCAGCGCACAGCCCGGCCTTAACTATGGCTACACCTTC CASSAQPGLNYGYTF
TRBJ2-7 once TRBV7-2 TRBD1 TGTGCCAGCAGCCAAGGCCCGAGGACAGGGCAGTACTTC CASSQGPRTGQYF
TRBJ2-1 . TRBV11-2 . TGTGCCAGCAGCTTAGATCTGGCGGGACCGTTCTACAATGAGCAGTTCTTC CASSLDLAGPFYNEQFF
TRBJ2-5 few TRBV3-1/TRBV3-2 . TGTGCCAGCAGCCAGGAAACAGGTCCCCAAGAGACCCAGTACTTC CASSQETGPQETQYF
TRBJ1-2 . TRBV30 . TGTGCCTGCCACCGGCGGGGAAAAAGTGGCTACACCTTC CACHRRGKSGYTF
TRBJ1-1 . TRBV10-3 . TGTGCCATCAGCTTAACAGAGAACACTGAAGCTTTCTTT CAISLTENTEAFF
TRBJ1-2 few TRBV27 . TGTGCCAGCAGTTTAGGGGGGGGGAACTATGGCTACACCTTC CASSLGGGNYGYTF
TRBJ1-2 . TRBV7-6 TRBD1 TGTGCCAGCAGCCTAACCCCGGGACAGGGCTTCTATGGCTACACCTTC CASSLTPGQGFYGYTF
TRBJ2-5 few TRBV18 TRBD2 TGTGCCAGCTCATCACCCTCCCGGACTAGGGCCAGGTTGGAGACCCAGTACTTC CASSSPSRTRARLETQYF
TRBJ2-1 . TRBV3-1/TRBV3-2 . TGTGCCAGCAGCCAAGATGCCCTTATCAGCTCCTACAATGAGCAGTTCTTC CASSQDALISSYNEQFF
TRBJ1-2 . TRBV4-1 . TGCGCCAGCAGCCAAGATTCCGGGTTCCCCTATGGCTACACCTTC CASSQDSGFPYGYTF
TRBJ2-7 . TRBV3-1/TRBV3-2 . TGTGCCAGCAGCCAAGATGGAAGCGGCGGAAGCTTCTCCTACGAGCAGTACTTC CASSQDGSGGSFSYEQYF
TRBJ1-1 . TRBV19 . TGTGCCAGTAGTATACAACCAGGGGACACTGAAGCTTTCTTT CASSIQPGDTEAFF
TRBJ2-2 few TRBV19 . TGTGCCAGTAGTATCGGAGGGTGGGGCACCGGGGAGCTGTTTTTT CASSIGGWGTGELFF
TRBJ1-5 . TRBV10-3 . TGTGCCATCAGCGACAGTCTCAATCAGCCCCAGCATTTT CAISDSLNQPQHF
TRBJ2-1 . TRBV4-3 TRBD2 TGCGCCAGCAGCCAAGAGCTAGCGGGAGGTTACAATGAGCAGTTCTTC CASSQELAGGYNEQFF
TRBJ2-4 . TRBV7-2 . TGTGCCAGCACCCAAAGTGGGGGGGCCGGCATTCAGTACTTC CASTQSGGAGIQYF
TRBJ2-7 . TRBV30 TRBD1 TGTGCCTGGGATGGGGACAGGGACCACGAGCAGTACTTC CAWDGDRDHEQYF
TRBJ1-5 . TRBV20-1 . TGCAGTGCTAGTGACCAGGGTGGGTCAAATCAGCCCCAGCATTTT CSASDQGGSNQPQHF
TRBJ2-7 . TRBV19 . TGTGCCAGTAGTATCGCGTCCCAGGGCTACGAGCAGTACTTC CASSIASQGYEQYF
TRBJ2-7 . TRBV6-5 . TGTGCCAGCAGTTACGTTATGAGGGACGAGCAGTACTTC CASSYVMRDEQYF
TRBJ1-3 . TRBV19 . TGTGCCAGTAACCAGATCAACGGAAACACCATATATTTT CASNQINGNTIYF
TRBJ1-1 . TRBV29-1 TRBD1 TGCAGCACCCGGGACAGTCCCCAGGCTTTCTTT CSTRDSPQAFF
TRBJ2-6 . TRBV30 . TGTGCCTGGAGTGTACTCGGCTCTGGGGCCAACGTCCTGACTTTC CAWSVLGSGANVLTF
TRBJ2-2 . TRBV7-3 . TGTGCCAGCAGTCCCCCTTCGAACACCGGGGAGCTGTTTTTT CASSPPSNTGELFF
TRBJ2-7 . TRBV28 . TGTGCCAGCAGTTCCCCGGAGGCCGGACCTAAGGACGAGCAGTACTTC CASSSPEAGPKDEQYF
TRBJ2-7 once TRBV27 TRBD2 TGTGCCAGCAGTCTCAATCCGGGACTAGCGGAGTACGAGCAGTACTTC CASSLNPGLAEYEQYF
TRBJ2-7 . TRBV6-5 TRBD1 TGTGCCAGCAGTGACTCACAGGGGGCGTCCTACGAGCAGTACTTC CASSDSQGASYEQYF
TRBJ2-5 . TRBV24-1 TRBD2 TGTGCCACCAGTGATCCCCGGCTAGCGGGCGGGGAGACCCAGTACTTC CATSDPRLAGGETQYF
TRBJ2-2 . TRBV30 TRBD1 TGTGCCTGGAGTGTGGGACAGGGAAGCTATACCGGGGAGCTGTTTTTT CAWSVGQGSYTGELFF
TRBJ2-7 . TRBV3-1/TRBV3-2 TRBD2 TGTGCCAGCAGCCAAGTCCGGGAGGGCTGGAACGAGCAGTACTTC CASSQVREGWNEQYF
TRBJ2-1 . TRBV2 . TGTGCCAGCACCGAACGCGGGGATTTTATATTCGCCTACAATGAGCAGTTCTTC CASTERGDFIFAYNEQFF
TRBJ1-1 . TRBV28 . TGTGCCAGCAAGGGACTCCAGAACACTGAAGCTTTCTTT CASKGLQNTEAFF
TRBJ2-7 . TRBV4-1 . TGCGCCAGCAGCCCCCGTGGCGGTGAGTACGAGCAGTACTTC CASSPRGGEYEQYF
TRBJ1-6 . TRBV28 . TGTGCCAGCAGTTTAGACAGGACCAATAATTCACCCCTCCACTTT CASSLDRTNNSPLHF
TRBJ2-1 . TRBV7-9 . TGTGCCAGTAGGAACGCGAGCGATGAGCAGTTCTTC CASRNASDEQFF
TRBJ1-2 many TRBV7-9 TRBD1 TGTGCCAGCAGCTTAGTGGACAGGGGGCTACGTGGCTACACCTTC CASSLVDRGLRGYTF
TRBJ1-5 . TRBV18 TRBD1 TGTGCCAGCTCACCGGTCAGGGGGACGGATCAGCCCCAGCATTTT CASSPVRGTDQPQHF
TRBJ1-2 once TRBV3-1/TRBV3-2 . TGTGCCAGCAGCCAAGACAGGGGCTATGGCTACACCTTC CASSQDRGYGYTF
TRBJ2-5 . TRBV6-1 . TGTGCCAGCAGTGAAGTTGGGCAGTCCCGACGGACCCAGTACTTC CASSEVGQSRRTQYF